Here is one TCR beta chain with its context. Generated by immunoSEQ multiplex PCR, the TCRdb table keeps only in-frame clones and is missing some. The sample has about 30,000 clones; roughly 94% are singletons. The data stem from a study of lymphopenia after photon versus proton radiotherapy. The CDR3 has 15 residues. Germline CDR1 and CDR2: LNHDA and SQIVND (reference sequence). Trimming pared 7 bases from V and 7 bases from J, leaving 20 bases between. The chain uses TRBV19 and TRBJ1-5; the D gene is possibly TRBD1 (6 bases). The sequenced sample was peripheral blood, obtained from a patient treated with photon-based radiotherapy. This TCR was recovered from a woman aged 45-60 years with cholangiocarcinoma. In DNA, the CDR3 is TGTGCCAGTACCCCCGAGAGGGGGGAGTGGCAGCCCCAGCATTTT. It yields the protein CASTPERGEWQPQHF.